These 11 T cell receptor beta chains were sequenced from one sample in a study of control samples from healthy donors and cancer patients (dated by TCRdb to the early 2020s). Receptor amplification or capture employed the immunoSEQ multiplex PCR assay. As stored in TCRdb, this immuneACCESS dataset retains in-frame rearrangements with V and J assigned. A fraction of the clones does not appear; measured against another copy, unresolved V genes explain less than half of the discrepancy, and the remainder lacks a known reason. The sample contains 97,000 or so clones, 92% of them found a single time. The ten most abundant clones make up less than 2.5% of the sample. Sequencing was carried out using blood. These receptors all come from a woman aged 18-29 years in good health.

The gene calls are TRBV6-2 or TRBV6-3 and TRBJ1-4, with 10 bases aligning to TRBD1. V shed 6 bases and J 8 bases; nucleotides not matched to a gene: 6. From germline, CDR1 is MNHEY and CDR2 SVGEGT. The CDR3 spans 14 residues. The CDR3 DNA is TGTGCCAGCAGCCCCGGGACAGGGGTCGAAAAACTGTTTTTT. As protein: CASSPGTGVEKLFF.

The V call is TRBV6-1, the J call TRBJ1-2; TRBD1 matches at 8 bases. Looked up from germline, CDR1 is MNHNS and CDR2 is SASEGT. The CDR3 is 15 residues long. V was pared by 2 bases and J by 6 bases, with 8 bases of the junction left unmatched. CDR3 residues: CASSESRTGWDGYTF. The CDR3 coding sequence is TGTGCCAGCAGTGAATCCAGGACAGGGTGGGATGGCTACACCTTC.

The J gene is TRBJ1-6, the V gene TRBV5-6; TRBD1 aligns across 9 bases. There are 15 residues in the CDR3. The V and J ends lost 4 bases and 10 bases, in that order; junction bases with no gene match: 9. CDR1 and CDR2 (germline): SGHDT, YYEEEE. The CDR3 region is CASSAGQGEGSPLHF. CDR3 DNA sequence: TGTGCCAGCAGCGCGGGACAGGGCGAAGGATCACCCCTCCACTTT.

This sequence joins TRBV5-5 and TRBJ2-3; D is unresolved. Germline values: CDR1 SGHKS, CDR2 YYEKEE (reference sequence). CDR3 size: 15 residues. The V end was cut by 0 bases, the J end by 3 bases, with 11 bases between. CDR3 nucleotide sequence: TGTGCCAGCAGCTTGGAGGGATTGGGAACAGATACGCAGTATTTT. Protein sequence: CASSLEGLGTDTQYF.

The CDR3, as DNA: TGCGCCAGCAGCCAACGACAGGGGGCCTCCTACAATGAGCAGTTCTTC. Amino acids: CASSQRQGASYNEQFF. This chain links TRBV4-3 with TRBJ2-1; 10 positions agree with TRBD1. V was pared by 2 bases and J by 0 bases, with 1 base of the junction left unmatched. The CDR3 length is 16 residues. Per the germline V gene, CDR1 is LGHNA and CDR2 is YSLEER.

The rearrangement joins TRBV6-5 to TRBJ1-2; 9 bases line up with TRBD1. The CDR3 runs 15 residues. CDR1 MNHEY and CDR2 SVGAGI come from the germline V gene. After removal of 4 bases from V and 4 bases from J, the junction contained 7 bases not matched to a gene. The CDR3 DNA follows: TGTGCCAGCAGTTCAATCCGGGACAGGGTCTATGGCTACACCTTC. Translated: CASSSIRDRVYGYTF.

The rearrangement links TRBV28 to TRBJ1-5, with D maybe TRBD1 (5 bases). Germline CDR1 reads MDHEN; CDR2 reads SYDVKM. This CDR3 contains 13 residues. V shed 3 bases and J shed 7 bases, with 10 bases lying between them. In DNA form, the CDR3 reads TGTGCCAGCAGTTTCGGGGGGGGGCAGCCCCAGCATTTT. Translating gives CASSFGGGQPQHF.

This chain connects TRBV18 to TRBJ1-1; D is unclear. The CDR3 has 15 amino acids. Trimming pared 2 bases from V and 0 bases from J, leaving 10 bases between. Per the germline V gene, CDR1 is KGHSH and CDR2 is LQKENI. For the CDR3, the DNA is TGTGCCAGCTCACCAGAGGGTCGGGTGAACACTGAAGCTTTCTTT. It encodes CASSPEGRVNTEAFF.

This chain links TRBV28 with TRBJ1-2; D may be TRBD1 (6 bases). Germline V lookup: CDR1 MDHEN, CDR2 SYDVKM. V lost 4 bases, J lost 4 bases, and 10 bases lay in between. The CDR3 spans 13 residues. The chain's CDR3 is CASSCRGCYGYTF. Written as DNA, the CDR3 is TGTGCCAGCAGTTGCAGGGGCTGCTATGGCTACACCTTC.

The chain couples TRBV4-1 to TRBJ1-1; D gene unclear. CDR1 and CDR2 from the germline V gene are MGHRA and YSYEKL. V was cut by 3 bases and J by 8 bases, with 13 bases left in between. The CDR3 has 13 amino acids. The CDR3 loop is CASSQAPTEEAFF. CDR3 coding DNA: TGCGCCAGCAGCCAGGCCCCGACGGAAGAAGCTTTCTTT.

The V gene is TRBV21-1, the J gene TRBJ2-5; TRBD1 is the table's D call and was not checked against the DNA. TRBV21-1 is termed a pseudogene. The CDR3 spans 15 residues. For the CDR3, the DNA is TGTGCCAGCCCTAACTCAGGATACACAAAAGAGACCCAGTACTTC. As protein: CASPNSGYTKETQYF.